This T cell receptor beta chain was profiled in a study of human T cells and chemical hapten exposure. Across the study: Alopecia areata, totalis or universalis affected patients who were mostly female.

Time point meaning: pre-sensitization, week 0. Described treatment: therapeutic diphenylcyclopropenone sensitization with weekly scalp DPC. Trimming took 4 bases from V and 3 from J, leaving 16 bases between them. The germline V gene encodes CDR1 MNHEY and CDR2 SVGEGT. The CDR3 consists of 16 residues. This clonotype was counted ten times or more. Its antigen is currently unknown. MiXCR, applied by TCRdb to the RACE reads, yields one record per CDR3 protein. The sample shows roughly 50,000 distinct CDR3 sequences, 9.9% of them seen only once. Broader study findings: Expanded TCRs created a significantly greater count of big CDR3 similarity clusters than controls did.

The J gene is TRBJ2-1, the V gene TRBV6-2 or TRBV6-3; D possibly matches TRBD1 or TRBD2 (5 bases each). The clonotype was recovered from a man between 40 and 49 years old with alopecia areata. Some clones in this sample may be carry-over from other donors' samples. Specimen: whole blood, collected in connection with sensitization to the hapten diphenylcyclopropenone (DPC). The chain's CDR3 is CASSSGAGRLYNEQFF. In nucleotides, the CDR3 is TGTGCCAGCAGTTCCGGGGCTGGCAGACTCTACAATGAGCAGTTCTTC.